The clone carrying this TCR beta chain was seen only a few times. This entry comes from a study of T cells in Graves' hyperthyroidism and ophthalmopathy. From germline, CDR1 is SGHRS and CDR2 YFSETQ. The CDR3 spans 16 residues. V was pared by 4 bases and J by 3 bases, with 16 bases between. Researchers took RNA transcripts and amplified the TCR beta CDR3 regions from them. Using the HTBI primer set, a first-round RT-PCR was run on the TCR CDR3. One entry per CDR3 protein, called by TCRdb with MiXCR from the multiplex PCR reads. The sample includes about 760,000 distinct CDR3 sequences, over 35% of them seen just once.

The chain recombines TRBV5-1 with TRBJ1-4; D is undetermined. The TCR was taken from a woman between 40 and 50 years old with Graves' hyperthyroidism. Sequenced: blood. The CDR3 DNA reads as TGCGCCAGCAGCCCTCTTTTGGCGGGCGCTAATGAAAAACTGTTTTTT. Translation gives CASSPLLAGANEKLFF.